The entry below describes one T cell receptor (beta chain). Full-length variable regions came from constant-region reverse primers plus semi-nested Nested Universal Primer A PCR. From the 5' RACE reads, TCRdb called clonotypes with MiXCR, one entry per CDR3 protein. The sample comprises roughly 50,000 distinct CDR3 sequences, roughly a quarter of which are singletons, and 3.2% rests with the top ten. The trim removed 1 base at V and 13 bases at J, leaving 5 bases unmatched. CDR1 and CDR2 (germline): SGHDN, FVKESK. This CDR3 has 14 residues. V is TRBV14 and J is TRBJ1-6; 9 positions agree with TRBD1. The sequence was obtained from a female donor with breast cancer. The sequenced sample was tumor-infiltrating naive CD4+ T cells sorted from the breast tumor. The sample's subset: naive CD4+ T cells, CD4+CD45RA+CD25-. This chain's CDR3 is CASSQAGTGSPLHF. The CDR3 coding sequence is TGTGCCAGCAGCCAAGCCGGGACAGGGAGCCCCCTCCACTTT.